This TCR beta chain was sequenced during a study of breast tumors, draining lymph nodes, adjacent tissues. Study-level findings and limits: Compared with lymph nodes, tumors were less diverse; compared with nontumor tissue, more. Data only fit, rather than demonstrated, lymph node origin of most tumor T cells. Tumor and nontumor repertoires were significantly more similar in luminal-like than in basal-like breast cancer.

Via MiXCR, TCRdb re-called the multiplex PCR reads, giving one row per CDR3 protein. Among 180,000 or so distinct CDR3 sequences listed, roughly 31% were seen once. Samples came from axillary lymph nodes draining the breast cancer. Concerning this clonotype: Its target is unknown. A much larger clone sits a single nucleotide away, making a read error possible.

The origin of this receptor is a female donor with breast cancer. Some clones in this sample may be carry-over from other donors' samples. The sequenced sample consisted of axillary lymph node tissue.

CDR3 nucleotide sequence: TGTGCCAGCAGCCTTTCGACAGCGAGCTCCTACAATGAGCAGTTCTTC. Translation: CASSLSTASSYNEQFF. The V and J genes are TRBV5-4 and TRBJ2-1, with D perhaps matching TRBD1 (5 bases). The germline V and J ends were trimmed by 4 bases and 0 bases, with 14 bases remaining between them. CDR3 length: 16 residues. The germline V gene has CDR1 SGHNT and CDR2 YYREEE (reference sequence).